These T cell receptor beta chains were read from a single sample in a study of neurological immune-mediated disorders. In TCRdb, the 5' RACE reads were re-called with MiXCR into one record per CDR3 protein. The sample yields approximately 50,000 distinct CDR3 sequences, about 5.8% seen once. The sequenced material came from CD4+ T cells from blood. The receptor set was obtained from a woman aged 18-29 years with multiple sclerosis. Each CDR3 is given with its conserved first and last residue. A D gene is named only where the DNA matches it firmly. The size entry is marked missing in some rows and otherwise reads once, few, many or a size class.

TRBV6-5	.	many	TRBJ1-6	TGTGCCAGCAGGTACTCAGGGAGCTCCAATTCACCCCTCCACTTT	CASRYSGSSNSPLHF
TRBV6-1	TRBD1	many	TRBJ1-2	TGTGCCACAACAGGACAGGGGGAAGGCTACACCTTC	CATTGQGEGYTF
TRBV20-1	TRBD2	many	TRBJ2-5	TGCAGTGCTAGGCCTAGCGGGAGGCCACTCCAAGAGACCCAGTACTTC	CSARPSGRPLQETQYF
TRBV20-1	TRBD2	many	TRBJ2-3	TGCAGTGCCCTAGCGGGGGGTGTAGATACGCAGTATTTT	CSALAGGVDTQYF
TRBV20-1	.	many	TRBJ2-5	TGCAGTGCTGCCGACTCGTCTAGCGCAGAGACCCAGTACTTC	CSAADSSSAETQYF
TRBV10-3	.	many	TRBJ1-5	TGTGCCATCAGTGAGTCGCATGAAAGCAATCAGCCCCAGCATTTT	CAISESHESNQPQHF
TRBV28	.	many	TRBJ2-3	TGTGCCAGCAGTTTATCGAGGACAATAACAGATACGCAGTATTTT	CASSLSRTITDTQYF
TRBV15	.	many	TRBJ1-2	TGTGCCACCAGCAGAGTTCAGGGGATCTATGGCTACACCTTC	CATSRVQGIYGYTF
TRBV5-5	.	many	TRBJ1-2	TGTGCCAGCAGCCCTGGCGGAGGGATACTTCACTATGGCTACACCTTC	CASSPGGGILHYGYTF
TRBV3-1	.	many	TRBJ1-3	TGTGCCAGCAGCCAGGGCAGGTCAAACTCTGGAAACACCATATATTTT	CASSQGRSNSGNTIYF
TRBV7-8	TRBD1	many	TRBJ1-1	TGTGCCAGCAGCTTTCGGCCGGGACAGGGTATGATGAACACTGAAGCTTTCTTT	CASSFRPGQGMMNTEAFF
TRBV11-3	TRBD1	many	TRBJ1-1	TGTGCCAGCAGCTCTAGACAGGGGGCGAACATGAACACTGAAGCTTTCTTT	CASSSRQGANMNTEAFF
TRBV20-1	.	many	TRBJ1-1	TGCAGTGCTAGAGATCGCGGGGTTACGCGGACTGAAGCTTTCTTT	CSARDRGVTRTEAFF
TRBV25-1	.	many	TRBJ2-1	TGTGCCAGCAGTGACCCCCAGAGGGGCGCCCAGTTCTTC	CASSDPQRGAQFF
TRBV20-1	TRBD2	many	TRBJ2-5	TGCAGTGCTAGAAGGACTAGCGGGAGTGAGACCCAGTACTTC	CSARRTSGSETQYF
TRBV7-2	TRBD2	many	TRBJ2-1	TGTGCCAGCAGCTTGGGCATGCGGGAGGGCAATGAGCAGTTCTTC	CASSLGMREGNEQFF
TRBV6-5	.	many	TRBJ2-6	TGTGCCAGCAGACCGCGTGTGGGTCTCGAGGAAACTGGGGCCAACGTCCTGACTTTC	CASRPRVGLEETGANVLTF
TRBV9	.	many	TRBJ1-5	TGTGCCAGCAGCGTAGGGGGGTACGATCAGCCCCAGCATTTT	CASSVGGYDQPQHF
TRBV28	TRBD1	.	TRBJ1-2	TGTGCCAGCAGTCTCCAGGGGGGGGCCGACTTC	CASSLQGGADF
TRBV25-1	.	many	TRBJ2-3	TGTGCCAGCAGTACCGGACAGAACACAGATACGCAGTATTTT	CASSTGQNTDTQYF
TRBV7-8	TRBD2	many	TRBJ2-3	TGTGCCAGCAGCTCCCCTGTCCCTAGCGGGGGGGCCCCCGATACGCAGTATTTT	CASSSPVPSGGAPDTQYF
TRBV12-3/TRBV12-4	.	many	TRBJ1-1	TGTGCCAGCAGTTTTGGCTTCATGAACACTGAAGCTTTCTTT	CASSFGFMNTEAFF
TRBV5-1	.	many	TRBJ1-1	TGCGCCAGCAGCTTTGGTTTGCGAGAAAACACTGAAGCTTTCTTT	CASSFGLRENTEAFF
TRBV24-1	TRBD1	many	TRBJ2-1	TGTGCCACCAGTGATTGGACCGGGACAGACTCCTACAATGAGCAGTTCTTC	CATSDWTGTDSYNEQFF
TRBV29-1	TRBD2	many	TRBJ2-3	TGCAGCGTTGTAGTCGGGGGGGCCATAGATACGCAGTATTTT	CSVVVGGAIDTQYF
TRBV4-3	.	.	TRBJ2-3	TGCGCCAGCAGCCAAGATCGGGACATGAGGACAGATACGCAGTATTTT	CASSQDRDMRTDTQYF
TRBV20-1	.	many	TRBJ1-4	TGCAGTGCCCTAGGCAGGGAAGGATCGGAAAAACTGTTTTTT	CSALGREGSEKLFF
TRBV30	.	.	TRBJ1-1	TGTGCCTGGAGCCCCAGGGACACTGAAGCTTTCTTT	CAWSPRDTEAFF
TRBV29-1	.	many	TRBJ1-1	TGCAGCGTCCGGGGGCAGACAGAAGCTTTCTTT	CSVRGQTEAFF
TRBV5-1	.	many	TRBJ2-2	TGCGCCAGCAGCCCGGCGCGGACAGATTACACCGGGGAGCTGTTTTTT	CASSPARTDYTGELFF
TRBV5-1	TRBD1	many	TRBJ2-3	TGCGCCAGCAGCTTCGACAGGGCTTCAGATACGCAGTATTTT	CASSFDRASDTQYF
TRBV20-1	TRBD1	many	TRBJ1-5	TGCAGTGCTCACAGGGGGAATAGCAATCAGCCCCAGCATTTT	CSAHRGNSNQPQHF
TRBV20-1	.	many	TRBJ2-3	TGCAGTGCTACAGGGTTTAGCACAGATACGCAGTATTTT	CSATGFSTDTQYF
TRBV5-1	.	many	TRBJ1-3	TGCGCCAGCAGCTTGCCAGGCGGGGGAAGCTCTGGAAACACCATATATTTT	CASSLPGGGSSGNTIYF
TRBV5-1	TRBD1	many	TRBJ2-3	TGCGCCAGCAGCTTCCAGGGGGCTGGCACAGATACGCAGTATTTT	CASSFQGAGTDTQYF
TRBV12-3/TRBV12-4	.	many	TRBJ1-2	TGTGCCAGCAGAGGGGAAAGGAGAGGCTACACCTTC	CASRGERRGYTF
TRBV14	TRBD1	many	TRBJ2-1	TGTGCCAGCAGCCTGGGCAGGGGGAGATTAAGTGAGCAGTTCTTC	CASSLGRGRLSEQFF
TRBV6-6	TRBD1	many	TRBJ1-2	TGTGCCAGCAGTTACTCCGGGACAGCTAACTATGGCTACACCTTC	CASSYSGTANYGYTF
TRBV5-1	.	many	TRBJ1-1	TGCGCCAGCAGCTTGGACAGAGTCACTGAAGCTTTCTTT	CASSLDRVTEAFF
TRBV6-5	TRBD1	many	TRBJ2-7	TGTGCCAGCAGCAGCCGGGACAGGGTACAAGGCTCCTACGAGCAGTACTTC	CASSSRDRVQGSYEQYF
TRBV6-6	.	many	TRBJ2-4	TGTGCCAGCAGTTACTCGACCGGACAGACCAAAAACATTCAGTACTTC	CASSYSTGQTKNIQYF
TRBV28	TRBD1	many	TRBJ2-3	TGTGCCAGCAGTCCGTCGGGACAGGGGGGAACAGATACGCAGTATTTT	CASSPSGQGGTDTQYF
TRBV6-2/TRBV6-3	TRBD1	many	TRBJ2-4	TGTGCCAGCAGCCCTCTGACAGGGCTGGACATTCAGTACTTC	CASSPLTGLDIQYF
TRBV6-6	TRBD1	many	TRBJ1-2	TGTGCCAGCAGCCCTCTCCAGGGGGTGGGCTATGGCTACACCTTC	CASSPLQGVGYGYTF
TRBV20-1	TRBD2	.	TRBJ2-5	TGCAGTGCTAGACGCCGCCTCGGACTAGAACAAGAGACCCAGTACTTC	CSARRRLGLEQETQYF
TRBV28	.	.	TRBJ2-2	TGTGCCAGCAGTTCCCCCGGCACGGCGAACACCGGGGAGCTGTTTTTT	CASSSPGTANTGELFF
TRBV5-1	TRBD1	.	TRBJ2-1	TGCGCCAGCAGCCCGGGACAGGGCAATGAGCAGTTCTTC	CASSPGQGNEQFF
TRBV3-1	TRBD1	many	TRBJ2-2	TGTGCCAGCAGCCAAGTTGGACAGGGTAACACCGGGGAGCTGTTTTTT	CASSQVGQGNTGELFF
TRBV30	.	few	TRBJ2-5	TGTGCCTGGAGTATAGAGACCCAGTACTTC	CAWSIETQYF
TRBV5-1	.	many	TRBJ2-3	TGCGCCAGCAGCTTGGCTCTCGTAACGACCACAGATACGCAGTATTTT	CASSLALVTTTDTQYF
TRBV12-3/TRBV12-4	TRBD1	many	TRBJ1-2	TGTGCCAGCAGTCCCGCAGGGGGCGTAGGTGGCTACACCTTC	CASSPAGGVGGYTF
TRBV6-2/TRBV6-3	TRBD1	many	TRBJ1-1	TGTGCCAGCAGTTATACAGGGGTATTGACTGAAGCTTTCTTT	CASSYTGVLTEAFF
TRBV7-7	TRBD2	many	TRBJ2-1	TGTGCTAGCAGCTTAGTAGCCGGGAGGACAAGCTCCTACAATGAGCAGTTCTTC	CASSLVAGRTSSYNEQFF
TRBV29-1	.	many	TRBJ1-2	TGCAGCGTTGAAGGGGCCAACGGGGCATCAAACTATGGCTACACCTTC	CSVEGANGASNYGYTF
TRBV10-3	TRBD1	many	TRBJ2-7	TGTGCCATCAGTGAGTCGCAGACAGGGGCGGGCGAGCAGTACTTC	CAISESQTGAGEQYF
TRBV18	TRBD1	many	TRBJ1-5	TGTGCCAGCTCACCTAAGACAGGGACTAGCAATCAGCCCCAGCATTTT	CASSPKTGTSNQPQHF
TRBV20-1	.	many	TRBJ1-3	TGCAGTGCACAAGACAGGTCCGGAAACACCATATATTTT	CSAQDRSGNTIYF
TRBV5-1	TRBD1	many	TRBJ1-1	TGCGCCAGCAGCTTGAAGACAGGGGGCGAGGTTCCAGCTTTCTTT	CASSLKTGGEVPAFF
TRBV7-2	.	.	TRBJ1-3	TGTGCCAGCAGCTTACCAGGGGCGGCTGGAAACACCATATATTTT	CASSLPGAAGNTIYF
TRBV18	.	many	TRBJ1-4	TGTGCCAGCTCACCACGAAACACAAATGAAAAACTGTTTTTT	CASSPRNTNEKLFF